Here is one T cell receptor (beta chain) with its context. PCR involved 60 Vbeta and 13 Jbeta primers. The authors' processing: Approximately 78 million unique TCR beta chains, roughly 11 million of them shared, were counted by a later analysis. This table comes from immunoSEQ multiplex PCR, and its TCRdb copy is limited to in-frame clones, with some not included. That table furnishes V, J and clone size, whereas the DNA furnished D and trimming. The table has under 200,000 clones, roughly 85% seen once; the top ten hold approximately 0.73%. This sample was taken from a study of cytomegalovirus exposure and HLA in healthy donors. As for the study in general: Within the Caucasian-associated ancestry cluster were 81% of the 398 genotyped donors.

V lost 2 bases, J lost 5 bases, and 12 bases lay in between. CDR3 size: 14 residues. Germline CDR1 reads MNHNS; CDR2 reads SASEGT. The sequence derives from a woman in her forties in good health and CMV-seronegative. This rearrangement joins TRBV6-1 to TRBJ1-1; D gene unclear. The sequenced sample was PBMCs. In nucleotides, the CDR3 is TGTGCCAGCAGTGAAACCTTAAGCAGGACTGAAGCTTTCTTT. It yields the protein CASSETLSRTEAFF.